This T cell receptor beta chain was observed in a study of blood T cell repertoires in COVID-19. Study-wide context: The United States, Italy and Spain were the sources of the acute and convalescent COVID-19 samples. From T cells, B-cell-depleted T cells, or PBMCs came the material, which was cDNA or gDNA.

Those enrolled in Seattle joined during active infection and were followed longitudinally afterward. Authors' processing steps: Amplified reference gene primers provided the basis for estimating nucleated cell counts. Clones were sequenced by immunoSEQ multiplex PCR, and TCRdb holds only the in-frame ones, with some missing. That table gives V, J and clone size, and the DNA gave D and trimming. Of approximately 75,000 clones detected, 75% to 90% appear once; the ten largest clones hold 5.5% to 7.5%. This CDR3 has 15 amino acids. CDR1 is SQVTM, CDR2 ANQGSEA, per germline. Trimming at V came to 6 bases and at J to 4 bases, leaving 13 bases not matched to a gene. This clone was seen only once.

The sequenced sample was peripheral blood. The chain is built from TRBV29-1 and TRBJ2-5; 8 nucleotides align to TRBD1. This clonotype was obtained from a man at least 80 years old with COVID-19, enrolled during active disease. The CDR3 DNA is TGCAGCGTAGGGGAGATGGACAGGGTACGAGAGACCCAGTACTTC. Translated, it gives CSVGEMDRVRETQYF. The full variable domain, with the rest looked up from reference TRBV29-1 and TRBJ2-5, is SAVISQKPSRDICQRGTSLTIQCQVDSQVTMMFWYRQQPGQSLTLIATANQGSEATYESGFVIDKFPISRPNLTFSTLTVSNMSPEDSSIYLCSVGEMDRVRETQYFGPGTRLLVL.